Sequencing of this T cell receptor (beta chain) was carried out in a study of blood T cells in healthy people across ages (dated by TCRdb to between 2015 and 2016). For the wider study: In model experiments, template switching captured about one uniquely barcoded TCR beta cDNA molecule for every two T cells. The study analyzed two additional independent replicas of 1 million unique cDNA reads from the same blood draw for two donors, one aged 18 to 29 and one aged 80 or older. Age-related changes in TCR beta repertoire diversity were measured in the study by deep sequencing normalized with unique cDNA molecular identifiers. The donors were divided into four age groups: young (average around 16 years), middle-aged (about 40), aged (about 61) and long-lived (around 80). What the authors observed across the whole study: The long-lived group showed more naive CD4+ T cells, fewer expanded clones and increased TCR diversity than the aged group, suggesting age selection. The CMV infection status of donors was not known, potentially confounding age-related changes in expanded clonotypes. As age increased, observed TCR beta diversity per million T cells dropped in a roughly linear way, and a significant reduction was already evident by age about 40. Total diversity estimates from one million sequenced T cells were considered lower bounds and underestimates. Because profiling used bulk unsorted PBMCs, naive and antigen-experienced compartments could not be compared conclusively. A strong correlation was found between observed TCR beta diversity and the percentage of naive T cells measured by flow cytometry.

Libraries came from 5' RACE. For sequencing, an Illumina HiSeq 2500 was employed. A second PCR of about 7 to 12 cycles was run with a J-beta primer mix and a sample-barcoded 5' primer. A template-switch 5' adaptor carrying 12 random nucleotides introduced a unique molecular identifier onto each TCR beta cDNA molecule. At least 2.5 million CDR3-containing paired-end reads were obtained from each sample. First-strand cDNA synthesis was performed from all RNA using the Mint cDNA synthesis kit, with priming by a TRBC-specific oligonucleotide. Following uracil-DNA glycosylase treatment, a first 18-cycle PCR with universal primers M1SS and BC2_uni_R was performed on all cDNA. The study's own analysis went as follows. For normalization, 1 million high-quality reads were randomly selected from each sample, with every read carrying a distinct molecular identifier. Reads with shared molecular identifiers were discarded instead of being binned into consensus sequences. MiTCR, set to a Q25 quality threshold and the strictest error-elimination algorithm, was used for CDR3 identification, clonotype clustering and error correction. A nonparametric unseen species model using Euler transformation provided a lower-bound estimate of total TCR beta diversity. The public reads were run again by TCRdb, first through fastp at Q25 and then through MiXCR, and only productive beta chains were kept. Records with the same CDR3 protein are collapsed into one entry carrying the most frequent genes and DNA. TCRdb's processing, not the authors', yielded these V and J calls. The table for this sample lists about 780,000 distinct CDR3 sequences; roughly 24% of them were counted only once. About 2.9% of the sample belongs to the ten largest clones.

The CDR3 covers 13 residues, taking in both the cysteine and the phenylalanine. The sequence is cut down to CDR3 DNA, 39 bases in frame from base 1. According to the germline V gene, CDR1 reads SGHVS and CDR2 reads FQNEAQ. The V end loses 2 bases and the J end loses 3 bases, and a stretch of 7 bases separates them. As to this clonotype: This receptor's antigen is unknown. Base qualities are not recorded, but no much larger clone differs from it by a single base.

The 39 donors, aged about 6 to 95 years, were systemically healthy Caucasian individuals from Russia. Roughly 11 milliliters of peripheral blood were drawn from each donor into EDTA-treated Vacutainer tubes. Ficoll-Paque density-gradient centrifugation was used to isolate PBMCs, with at least 7 million per sample. Total RNA, at least 6 micrograms per sample, was extracted from PBMCs with Trizol reagent. For every donor, flow cytometry on a PBMC aliquot measured the percentage of naive CD45RAhigh/CD27high T cells. The same data also contributed to another study, on T cells of mothers and their children. The second study's paper adds: The donors were nine systemically healthy Caucasian individuals, made up of three mothers and their six children. cDNA synthesis consumed the entire amount of extracted RNA, loaded at about 1.6 ug RNA in each 15 ul reaction. Sample barcodes and 2-4 random nucleotides were added via the M1S primer in the second PCR. More than 9 million TCR beta CDR3 reads were obtained from each mother, and roughly 3 million reads were obtained from each child. Thymic selection shapes the output of TCR recombination in a similar way in related and unrelated pairs, and inherited differences have a minor effect. Normalized repertoire overlap was always slightly but never significantly higher in related than unrelated mother-child pairs. No persistent microchimeric T cell clones were found, with a detection sensitivity of approximately 100 clones per million clonotypes. The study used deep NGS to compare TCR beta repertoires of mothers and children, seeking features distinguishing related mother-child pairs from unrelated individuals. The mean age was roughly 40 +/- 4 years for the mothers and 11 +/- 4 years for the children. Libraries were sequenced on Illumina HiSeq 2000 with 100+100 nt paired-end reads after adapter ligation with NEBNext reagents. To prevent cross-contamination, the mother and child libraries were prepared one month apart and sequenced in separate runs. For each donor, between about 500,000 and 2,200,000 distinct TCR beta clonotypes were identified. Naive TCR beta clonotypes were estimated from low-frequency clonotypes matched to each donor's FACS-determined naive share, without sorting.

The rearrangement joined TRBV7-8 to TRBJ1-1; confidence is insufficient to name the D gene. The sample was blood. This TCR derives from a boy aged 5-17 years in good health. CDR3 reads: CASSLLRDTEAFF. The DNA reads as follows: TGTGCCAGCAGCTTACTTAGAGACACTGAAGCTTTCTTT. Here the CDR3 is joined to the reference TRBV7-8 and TRBJ1-1 genes, and the full variable domain is: GAGVSQSPRYKVAKRGQDVALRCDPISGHVSLFWYQQALGQGPEFLTYFQNEAQLDKSGLPSDRFFAERPEGSVSTLKIQRTQQEDSAVYLCASSLLRDTEAFFGQGTRLTVV.